This entry concerns a single T cell receptor (beta chain). Its antigen remains unidentified. There are no base qualities to consult, and no much larger clone falls within one base. This record comes from a study of cytomegalovirus exposure and HLA in healthy donors (dated by TCRdb to about 2017). Notes on the research overall: In an earlier analysis of about 560 of the donors, approximately 260 Gb of sequence data and roughly 100 million unique TCR beta sequences from about 179 million T cells were reported. A later analysis re-examined previously published TCR beta repertoires from more than 550 donors and added high-resolution HLA genotyping to investigate patterns of TCR occurrence. In the later analysis, no new phenotypic data were used to find candidate immune exposures; instead, reliance was placed on TCR beta sequences and their occurrence across donors. An earlier analysis of approximately 580 of the donors used high-throughput TCR beta sequencing to judge whether each TCR beta V gene segment behaved as functional or pseudogenic. Besides the first cohort of roughly 640 subjects, a separate validation cohort made up of roughly 120 different subjects was used. The study aimed to test whether cataloging public T cell receptors could reveal signatures of past pathogen exposure. Using immunosequencing, the study profiled T cell repertoires from around 680 subjects and related those repertoires to cytomegalovirus serostatus. To predict cytomegalovirus infection status, the study combined high-throughput TCR immunosequencing, statistical association of individual TCRs with disease status, and machine learning. Among 300 to 500 genotyped donors of the cohort, an average of around 250,000 unique TCR beta nucleotide sequences was sequenced per donor, of which about 20% were non-productive. All discovery cohort repertoires had been generated using a single sequencing platform. The number of typed donors differed by locus: about 629-630 for A, B, C, DRB1 and DQB1; 522 for DQA1; 600 to 610 for DPA1; and about 450 for DPB1. An early release that covered 640 HLA-typed donors contained 300 to 350 gigabases of sequencing data and 65 million to 100 million unique TCR sequences. Because of strong linkage in the cohort, four or five DR-DQ haplotypes were treated as single units for association and clustering. Donor age, sex, ethnicity and CMV serostatus were compiled alongside the repertoire data. Of the approximately 400 genotyped donors, 65% to 90% were placed in the genetic ancestry cluster associated with self-reported Caucasian donors. A later genetic analysis took genome-wide SNP genotypes for about three fifths of the roughly 670 donors and used that subset as a discovery cohort. Both class I and class II loci were covered by HLA typing, at four-digit resolution.

The CDR3 spans 12 residues, from the cysteine through the phenylalanine. Only the CDR3 portion is preserved as DNA: 36 bases, with reading frame beginning at the first base. V is shortened by 7 bases, J by 1 base, and the region joining them spans 10 bases. As encoded in the germline V gene, CDR1 is SQVTM while CDR2 is ANQGSEA. The cohort consisted of 670 or so healthy bone marrow donors. At the time of sampling, every cohort member was nominally healthy, though immune exposures that went unrecorded were likely present. The donor was CMV seronegative and was included in the group of a few hundred seronegative cohort members. A peripheral blood sample was provided by each donor, and peripheral blood mononuclear cells were used for TCR beta sequencing. The Qiagen DNeasy Blood Extraction Kit was used to extract genomic DNA from the blood cell samples. Libraries were prepared through the immunoSEQ multiplex PCR assay. A mixture of 60 forward primers for TCR Vbeta segments and 13 reverse primers for TCR Jbeta segments was used in the multiplex PCR. Amplification of the CDR3 region of rearranged TCR beta genes was performed with a multiplex PCR assay on genomic DNA. Amplified TCR beta libraries were sequenced as 87-base-pair reads on the Illumina HiSeq System. As for the authors' bioinformatics: A later analysis counted tens of millions of unique TCR beta chains across the 700 or so repertoires, and roughly 9.9 million of these chains were shared by at least two donors. A nearest-neighbor algorithm error-corrected the raw reads and collapsed the reads into unique sequences, merging closely related sequences to remove PCR and sequencing errors. CDR3 sequences were aligned to IMGT reference sequences to assign V, D and J gene segments. For a sequence to be retained, a match of at least six nucleotides to both a V gene segment and a J gene segment was required. A rearrangement counted as productive if the CDR3 had no stop codons and remained in frame with V and J, and every other rearrangement counted as non-productive. Following IMGT convention, CDR3 was defined as the stretch from the second conserved V-encoded cysteine up to the conserved J-encoded phenylalanine. In an earlier analysis of roughly 610 of the donors, sequences lacking an unambiguous match to a single V gene segment were excluded. In an earlier analysis of several hundred of the donors, V segments were called functional above 56.7% productive rearrangements and were called segregating when the between-donor standard deviation exceeded 5%. A statistical classification framework was developed to diagnose cytomegalovirus status using the catalog of TCR beta chain sequences. V and J gene assignment, in a later analysis, came from comparing TCR nucleotide sequences with IMGT/GENE-DB human TR gene sequences. A later analysis assigned CDR3 sequences and most-parsimonious VDJ recombination scenarios with the TCRdist pipeline. In a later analysis, each TCR beta chain was defined by its CDR3 amino acid sequence together with its V-gene family, and reads lacking a unique V-gene family were excluded. In a later analysis, 450 to 600 highly shared, low-generation-probability nucleotide sequences were removed to address suspected cross-contamination and a sequencing artifact. In a later analysis, a clonal expansion index for each public chain was calculated from normalized within-repertoire ranks of inferred template counts. A later analysis computed generation probabilities with a VDJ recombination model fitted to out-of-frame rearrangements, and checked the results against IGoR. Hypergeometric tests were used in a later analysis to score TCR-TCR, TCR-HLA and TCR-CMV co-occurrence, with a repertoire-size bias correction applied to the TCR pairs. To estimate false discovery rates, a later analysis permuted the HLA or CMV assignments 20 times. A later analysis grouped co-occurring TCRs with DBSCAN, adding TCRdist sequence similarity when clustering within HLA-allele-positive subsets. Co-occurrence clustering excluded repertoires with fewer than 30,000 or more than 120,000 public chains, plus five with anomalous nucleotide sharing. TCRdb obtained this table from immuneACCESS and retained in-frame rearrangements with V and J assigned. These tables miss some clones; where compared with another copy, unresolved V genes account for less than half of the shortfall, and the remainder is unexplained. For V, J and clone size, that table is used; D and trimming come from the DNA. The table for this sample lists 130,000 to 150,000 clones; 76% of them were counted only once. 3.5% to 5% of the sample is in the top ten clones.

Here is what the overall study found, with its caveats: According to the authors, the approach could potentially be generalized to other disease states and immunological phenotypes. The only immune exposure information available for the cohort was CMV serostatus. Only TCR beta chains were sequenced in this cohort, and the absence of alpha or paired-chain data limited detectable features. A group of highly shared sequence variants was considered likely to be a technical artifact of the sequencing pipeline. In a later analysis, most CMV-associated TCR beta chains were found to appear HLA-restricted, with HLA associations seemingly driven largely by CMV exposure. The classifier was reported to diagnose cytomegalovirus status with high specificity and sensitivity in both the original and validation cohorts. An earlier analysis of 450 to 750 of the donors showed that most TCR beta V segments appeared in productive rearrangements either about 87% or about 30% of the time, which broadly matched IMGT annotations. In a later analysis, HLA-associated TCR beta chains showed more clonal expansion and lower generation probabilities than non-associated chains that were equally common. The study gave a list of under 200 TCR beta chains associated with cytomegalovirus. In vitro tests confirmed that a few of the cytomegalovirus-associated TCR beta chains recognize cytomegalovirus antigens. Because the 87-base-pair reads could not distinguish some IMGT-functional V segments, including TRBV6-2 and TRBV6-3, those segments were excluded. Because some donors lacked HLA typing at each locus, the association tests relied only on the typed subset. Several of the top co-occurrence clusters appeared to be linked to parvovirus B19, influenza, CMV and Epstein-Barr virus, according to a later analysis. A further reported finding was that TCR beta sequences accurately predicted the HLA-A and HLA-B alleles for most subjects in the first cohort. Across donors, most TCR sequences were observed very rarely, whereas some public TCRs were present in many individuals. An association between a missense DCLRE1C variant and V-gene and J-gene trimming of TCR beta chains was found in a later genetic analysis and replicated in an independent cohort. In a later analysis, over 15,000 TCR beta sequences were associated with specific HLA alleles at a false discovery rate of 0.05. Compared with the roughly 600-donor mean, donors in an Asian-associated ancestry cluster had fewer N-insertions in productive TCRs, according to a later genetic analysis. Sequencing depth was assumed to be roughly uniform across donors in the presence/absence analyses, though that assumption may not hold. According to a later analysis, TCR association rates differed among HLA loci, with DRB1 alleles showing the most associated TCRs and HLA-C alleles showing the fewest. Correlated functional status among segregating V segments might reflect linkage disequilibrium, but an unknown experimental factor could not be ruled out. Because counts were too low, 15 to 20 rarely observed V segments, including chromosome 9 orphons, were excluded from the earlier analysis of a few hundred of the donors. Strong co-occurrence of HLA alleles, especially DR and DQ, made assigning TCR associations to individual alleles difficult.

This receptor was obtained from a young man in good health and CMV-seronegative. The chain is assembled from TRBV29-1 and TRBJ1-1; the best D guess is TRBD1, with 6 bases matching. Sequencing input: PBMCs. The nucleotide sequence is TGCAGCGGACAGACAGGGAACACTGAAGCTTTCTTT. Its translation reads: CSGQTGNTEAFF.